These T cell receptor beta chains were read from a single sample in a study of cytomegalovirus exposure and HLA in healthy donors. Here immunoSEQ multiplex PCR was the method, and the copy in TCRdb shows in-frame clones only, minus some. The table lists about 260,000 clones, 65% to 85% of them singletons. The sequenced sample consisted of PBMCs. The source is a female donor in good health and CMV-seronegative. Each CDR3 is given with its conserved first and last residue. A D gene is named only where the DNA matches it firmly. Clone sizes are given selectively: once, few, many, or a class where the clone is expanded.

clone size	V gene	D gene	J gene	CDR3 DNA	CDR3 protein
NA	TRBV19	NA	TRBJ1-3	TGTGCCAGTAGTAACCCGAGTTCTGGAAACACCATATATTTT	CASSNPSSGNTIYF
NA	TRBV10-1	TRBD2	TRBJ2-3	TGCGCCACCTCCGGAGTAGGAGCGGGAGGGCCCGGTACGCAGTATTTT	CATSGVGAGGPGTQYF
NA	TRBV27	NA	TRBJ1-1	TGTGCCAGCAGTCAACACCTCGGCACCAGGGGAGCTTTCTTT	CASSQHLGTRGAFF
NA	TRBV25-1	NA	TRBJ2-7	TGTGCCAGCAGTGAGCGACAACCCCCGTACGAGCAGTACTTC	CASSERQPPYEQYF
NA	TRBV18	NA	TRBJ2-2	TGTGCCAGCTCAACCGACAGTCCTTACTCGGTCACCGGGGAGCTGTTTTTT	CASSTDSPYSVTGELFF
NA	TRBV5-6	TRBD1	TRBJ1-5	TGTGCCAGCAGCCCGGACAGGGGGCGAGGCAATCAGCCCCAGCATTTT	CASSPDRGRGNQPQHF
NA	TRBV28	TRBD2	TRBJ2-5	TGTGCCAGCAGCTCCGGGACTAGCGGCTACCAAGAGACCCAGTACTTC	CASSSGTSGYQETQYF
NA	TRBV5-5	TRBD1	TRBJ2-7	TGTGCCAGCAGCCCAGGGACAGGTAGAACCTACGAGCAGTACTTC	CASSPGTGRTYEQYF
NA	TRBV2	TRBD1	TRBJ2-7	TGTGCCAGCAGCTACCGGGACAGGGGATCATACGAGCAGTACTTC	CASSYRDRGSYEQYF
once	TRBV6-5	TRBD2	TRBJ2-1	TGTGCCAGCAGAGGACTAGGTCGGGACAATGAGCAGTTCTTC	CASRGLGRDNEQFF
NA	TRBV7-9	TRBD1	TRBJ2-7	TGTGCCAGCAGCTTAAGGACAGGTCGATCCTACGAGCAGTACTTC	CASSLRTGRSYEQYF
NA	TRBV4-1	TRBD1	TRBJ1-5	TGCGCCAGCAGTCGAAATACAGGGGAAGGTAGCAATCAGCCCCAGCATTTT	CASSRNTGEGSNQPQHF
NA	TRBV14	TRBD1	TRBJ1-1	TGTGCCAGCAGCCAAACATACAGGGGGCCCGGCTTAGACACTGAAGCTTTCTTT	CASSQTYRGPGLDTEAFF
NA	TRBV25-1	TRBD2	TRBJ2-1	TGTGCCAGCAGTGTGCCGGGACTAGCGGGACTCGGTGAGCAGTTCTTC	CASSVPGLAGLGEQFF
NA	TRBV2	NA	TRBJ2-7	TGTGCCAGCAGCCCCGCCGGGGGGCAGTACTTC	CASSPAGGQYF
NA	TRBV5-8	TRBD2	TRBJ2-5	TGTGCCAGCAGCCCGGGACTAGCGGTACCCCAGTACTTC	CASSPGLAVPQYF
once	TRBV10-2	TRBD1	TRBJ2-7	TGCGCCAGCCCGTGGGACAGGACCCACGAGCAGTACTTC	CASPWDRTHEQYF
few	TRBV27	TRBD1	TRBJ2-7	TGTGCCAGCAGTTTACGGACAGGGGACTACGAGCAGTACTTC	CASSLRTGDYEQYF
few	TRBV6-5	NA	TRBJ1-2	TGTGCCAGCAGCGCCCAATACAGAACGGATGGCTACACCTTC	CASSAQYRTDGYTF
few	TRBV11-2	NA	TRBJ1-1	TGTGCCAGCAGCTATATTAGGGGTACTGAAGCTTTCTTT	CASSYIRGTEAFF
NA	TRBV9	NA	TRBJ1-2	TGTGCCAGCAGCCCAGTAGCGGGAGTAAACTATGGCTACACCTTC	CASSPVAGVNYGYTF
NA	TRBV15	TRBD2	TRBJ2-1	TGTGCCACCAGCAAAGAAAGACGGCTAGCGGGCTACAATGAGCAGTTCTTC	CATSKERRLAGYNEQFF
NA	TRBV7-9	NA	TRBJ1-3	TGTGCCAGCAGCTTAGAGGTCGGGGGGCCTGGAAACACCATATATTTT	CASSLEVGGPGNTIYF
NA	TRBV28	TRBD1	TRBJ1-1	TGTGCCAGCGCAACAGGGGGGCGGACTGAAGCTTTCTTT	CASATGGRTEAFF
NA	TRBV6-5	TRBD1	TRBJ1-1	TGTGCCAGCAGGGGACAGGGGACTGAAGCTTTCTTT	CASRGQGTEAFF
NA	TRBV5-5	NA	TRBJ2-3	TGTGCCAGCAGCGCCCTACAGATTATCACAGATACGCAGTATTTT	CASSALQIITDTQYF
NA	TRBV7-9	NA	TRBJ2-5	TGTTCCAGCAGTTTAGGGTGGGAAGATAGCGGCTTAGAGACCCAGTACTTC	CSSSLGWEDSGLETQYF
NA	TRBV5-6	NA	TRBJ2-7	TGTGCCTACAACGATCGTGGCAGGTCTGACGAGCAGTACTTC	CAYNDRGRSDEQYF
NA	TRBV6-5	NA	TRBJ1-2	TGTGCCAGCAGTTACTCTCCAACGGGGGGCGAGGGCGGCTACACCTTC	CASSYSPTGGEGGYTF
NA	TRBV2	NA	TRBJ1-3	TGTGCCCGGTCGACAGACTCTGGAAACACCATATATTTT	CARSTDSGNTIYF
once	TRBV4-1	NA	TRBJ2-2	TGCGCCAGCAGCCAAAGGGGGATAGTAAGTCGGGAGCTGTTTTTT	CASSQRGIVSRELFF
NA	TRBV7-9	NA	TRBJ2-7	TGTTCCAGCAGCTCTCGACAGACGTTCTACGAGCAGTACTTC	CSSSSRQTFYEQYF
NA	TRBV7-6	TRBD2	TRBJ2-1	TGTGCCAGCAGCCTCAGCGGGAGGCAGTACAATGAGCAGTTCTTC	CASSLSGRQYNEQFF
NA	TRBV7-8	NA	TRBJ1-2	TGTGCCAGCAGCTTAGGTCGCCAGCGAGGGATCTATGGCTACACCTTC	CASSLGRQRGIYGYTF
few	TRBV28	NA	TRBJ2-1	TGTGCCAGCAGTTCGCTTACTAGTCACAGCAATGAGCAGTTCTTC	CASSSLTSHSNEQFF
few	TRBV5-1	TRBD1	TRBJ2-2	TGCGCCAGCAGCCCCACAGGGGGCAAAACCGGGGAGCTGTTTTTT	CASSPTGGKTGELFF
NA	TRBV4-1	NA	TRBJ2-7	TGCGCCAGCAGCCAGGTGGGAGAGCCCTACGAGCAGTACTTC	CASSQVGEPYEQYF
NA	TRBV11-2	NA	TRBJ1-2	TGTGCCAGCAGCTTTTCAGGGGCGCACTATGGCTACACCTTC	CASSFSGAHYGYTF
NA	TRBV27	TRBD1	TRBJ1-1	TGTGCCAGCAGTTTGGGACAGGGGGGGGCTGAAGCTTTCTTT	CASSLGQGGAEAFF
NA	TRBV6-1	TRBD1	TRBJ1-5	TGTGCCAGCAGTGTAGGGACAGGGAATGGCAATCAGCCCCAGCATTTT	CASSVGTGNGNQPQHF
NA	TRBV7-2	NA	TRBJ2-2	TGTGCCAGCAGCCTCCAGGGTTCCGGGGAGCTGTTTTTT	CASSLQGSGELFF
NA	TRBV7-8	TRBD2	TRBJ2-2	TGTGCCAGCAGCTTAGCGTTTGGAGCGGGAGGGCCCGGGGAGCTGTTTTTT	CASSLAFGAGGPGELFF
NA	TRBV10-3	TRBD2	TRBJ2-3	TGTGCCATCAGTGGGACTAGCCGAGACACAGATACGCAGTATTTT	CAISGTSRDTDTQYF
NA	TRBV4-2	NA	TRBJ2-1	TGTGCCAGCAGCCAAAGATTAGCGGTTGGGAATGAGCAGTTCTTC	CASSQRLAVGNEQFF
NA	TRBV6-1	NA	TRBJ1-1	TGTGCCAGCAGTCCCTTAATCGTGAACACTGAAGCTTTCTTT	CASSPLIVNTEAFF
once	TRBV19	NA	TRBJ1-5	TGTGCCAGTAGTATAGAGGGGCAGGGCAATCAGCCCCAGCATTTT	CASSIEGQGNQPQHF
NA	TRBV5-4	NA	TRBJ2-1	TGTGCCAGCAGCCCACCCGATGGGGGGAGTAGCGGTGAGCAGTTCTTC	CASSPPDGGSSGEQFF
NA	TRBV5-3	NA	TRBJ1-3	TGTGCCAGAAGGGCAGGAAACACCATATATTTT	CARRAGNTIYF